The 6 T cell receptor beta chains below come from one sample, sequenced in a study of radiation and T cells in renal cell carcinoma. Assay used: immunoSEQ multiplex PCR; TCRdb lists only in-frame clones, some missing. The sample records 130,000 to 150,000 clones, 86% being singletons. Time point described: blood 4 weeks post-SBRT, at nephrectomy. Treatment given: 15 Gy SBRT to primary tumor, nephrectomy 4 weeks later. Material: blood, obtained from a patient whose treatment included radiotherapy and nephrectomy. Source of these receptors: a woman aged 50 to 65 with renal cell carcinoma.

This clone was recorded once. The gene calls are TRBV6-1 and TRBJ2-7; D is undetermined. Trimming removed 4 bases at V and 3 bases at J, with 4 bases between. This CDR3 is 11 amino acids long. The germline V gene has CDR1 MNHNS and CDR2 SASEGT. The DNA of the CDR3 is TGTGCCAGCAGTGGGAGCTACGAGCAGTACTTC. Its translation is CASSGSYEQYF.

The V call is TRBV7-7, the J call TRBJ2-3, with D unresolved. V lost 1 base and J 1 base, leaving 3 bases between the germline ends. The CDR3 length is 13 residues. CDR1 and CDR2 (germline): SSHAT, FNYEAQ (reference sequence). The CDR3 DNA sequence: TGTGCCAGCAGCTTAGAAGGCACAGATACGCAGTATTTT. Amino acid sequence: CASSLEGTDTQYF.

V usage is TRBV27 and J usage is TRBJ2-2, with TRBD1 matching 8 bases. Trimming removed 5 bases from V and 6 bases from J; junction bases left unmatched: 8. From germline, CDR1 is MNHEY and CDR2 SMNVEV (reference sequence). The CDR3 contains 15 residues. The CDR3 DNA sequence: TGTGCCAGCAGTGATAGAACGACAGGGGCCGGGGAGCTGTTTTTT. It codes for CASSDRTTGAGELFF.

The CDR3 spells CAWSVGRVEYEQYF. CDR3 bases: TGTGCCTGGAGTGTCGGCAGGGTGGAGTACGAGCAGTACTTC. The J gene is TRBJ2-7, the V gene TRBV30, with D maybe TRBD1 (5 bases). Between the trimmed V and J ends, which lost 0 bases and 4 bases, there was a span of 13 bases. Germline values: CDR1 GTSNPN, CDR2 SVGIG (reference sequence). CDR3 length equals 14 residues.

V usage is TRBV7-9 and J usage is TRBJ2-5; D is unresolved. The germline V and J ends were trimmed by 4 bases and 5 bases, with 11 bases remaining between them. Germline V lookup: CDR1 SEHNR, CDR2 FQNEAQ (reference sequence). The CDR3 extends over 13 amino acids. The CDR3 loop reads CASSSSSGETQYF. CDR3 coding DNA: TGTGCCAGCAGCTCATCTAGTGGGGAGACCCAGTACTTC.

The J gene is TRBJ2-5, the V gene TRBV28; D might be TRBD2 (6 bases). This CDR3 has 15 amino acids. Germline V lookup: CDR1 MDHEN, CDR2 SYDVKM. Trimming took 5 bases from V and 13 from J, leaving 26 bases between them. CDR3 DNA sequence: TGTGCCAGCAGTGCCCCGTTTGGGGGGTTGACGGTGCTGTACTTC. Translated, it gives CASSAPFGGLTVLYF.